What follows describes a single T cell receptor (beta chain). This sample was taken from a study of T cell changes during pregnancy in multiple sclerosis. Method: immunoSEQ multiplex PCR; TCRdb's copy keeps in-frame clones and lacks some. The sample lists roughly 75,000 clones; about 92% were seen once. Germline CDR1 SEHNR, CDR2 FQNEAQ (reference sequence). The V segment lost 1 base and the J segment 4 bases; nucleotides outside the gene matches: 5. The CDR3 has 15 residues. The clonotype comes from a female donor in good health, enrolled as a control in a pregnancy study. The sample was peripheral blood, taken in the third trimester of pregnancy. This rearrangement joins TRBV7-9 to TRBJ2-7, with 9 bases matching TRBD1. The CDR3 region is CASSLGGTGTYEQYF. DNA of the CDR3: TGTGCCAGCAGCTTAGGGGGGACAGGGACATACGAGCAGTACTTC.